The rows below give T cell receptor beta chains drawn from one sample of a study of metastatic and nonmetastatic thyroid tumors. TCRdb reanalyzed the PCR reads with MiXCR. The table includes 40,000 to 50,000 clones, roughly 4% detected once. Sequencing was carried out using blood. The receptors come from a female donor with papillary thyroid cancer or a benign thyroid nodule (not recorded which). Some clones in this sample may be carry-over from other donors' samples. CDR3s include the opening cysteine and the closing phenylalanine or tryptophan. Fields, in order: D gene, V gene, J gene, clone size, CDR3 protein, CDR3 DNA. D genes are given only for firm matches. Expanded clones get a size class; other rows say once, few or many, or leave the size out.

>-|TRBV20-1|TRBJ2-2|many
CSAKGVDAGELFF
TGCAGTGCTAAGGGGGTAGACGCCGGGGAGCTGTTTTTT
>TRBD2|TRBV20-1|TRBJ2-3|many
CSASPFVGTSGILNTDTQYF
TGCAGTGCTAGCCCTTTCGTGGGGACTAGCGGAATTCTAAACACAGATACGCAGTATTTT
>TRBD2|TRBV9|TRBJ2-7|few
CASSVSSGRAGNDEQYF
TGTGCCAGCAGCGTAAGTAGCGGGAGGGCCGGGAATGACGAGCAGTACTTC
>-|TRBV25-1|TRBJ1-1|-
CASSEYRKGTTEAFF
TGTGCCAGCAGTGAATATAGGAAAGGGACGACTGAAGCTTTCTTT
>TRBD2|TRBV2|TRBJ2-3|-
CASIAGTSGGADTQYF
TGTGCCAGCATTGCCGGGACTAGCGGGGGGGCAGATACGCAGTATTTT
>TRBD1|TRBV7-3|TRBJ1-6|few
CASSRDRYNSPLHF
TGTGCCAGCAGCCGGGACAGATATAATTCACCCCTCCACTTT
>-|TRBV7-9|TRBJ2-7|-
CASSPPGYEQYF
TGTGCCAGCAGCCCCCCAGGGTACGAGCAGTACTTC
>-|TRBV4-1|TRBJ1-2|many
CASSGVHGYTF
TGCGCCAGCTCCGGCGTCCATGGCTACACCTTC
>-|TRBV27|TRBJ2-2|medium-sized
CASSLSLTGSGELFF
TGTGCCAGCAGTTTATCGCTTACAGGGTCCGGGGAGCTGTTTTTT
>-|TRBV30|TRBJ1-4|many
CALAAFGTTNEKLFF
TGTGCCTTGGCCGCCTTCGGAACAACTAATGAAAAACTGTTTTTT
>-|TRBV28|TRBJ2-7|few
CASSNLASGYEQYF
TGTGCCAGCAGTAATCTAGCTTCTGGTTACGAGCAGTACTTC